This TCR beta chain was sequenced during a study of cytomegalovirus exposure and HLA in healthy donors. The PCR had 60 Vbeta and 13 Jbeta primers. Profiling relied on immunoSEQ multiplex PCR, and the TCRdb table lists in-frame clones only, not all of them. Altogether 130,000 or so clones are present, 60% to 85% being singletons, with the ten largest covering under 3.5%. Sequencing was carried out using PBMCs. This TCR was sampled from a man aged 25 to 40 in good health and CMV-seronegative.

The chain's CDR3 is CASSLGGTGVEQFF. The CDR3 DNA reads TGTGCCAGCAGCTTAGGTGGGACAGGGGTTGAGCAGTTCTTC. The chain is built from TRBV7-9 and TRBJ2-1; 10 bases fit TRBD1. V trimming: 1 base; J trimming: 9 bases; junction bases outside the gene matches: 3. CDR1 SEHNR and CDR2 FQNEAQ come from the germline V gene (reference sequence). The CDR3 is 14 residues long.